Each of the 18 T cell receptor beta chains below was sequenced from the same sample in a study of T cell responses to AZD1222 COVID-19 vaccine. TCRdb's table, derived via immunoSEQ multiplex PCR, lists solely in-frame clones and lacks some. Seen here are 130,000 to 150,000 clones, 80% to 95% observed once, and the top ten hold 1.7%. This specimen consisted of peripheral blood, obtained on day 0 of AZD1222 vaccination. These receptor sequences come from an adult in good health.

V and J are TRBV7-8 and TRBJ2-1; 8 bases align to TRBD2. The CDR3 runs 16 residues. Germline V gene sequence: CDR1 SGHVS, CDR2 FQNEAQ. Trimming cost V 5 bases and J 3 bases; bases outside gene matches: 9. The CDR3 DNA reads TGTGCCAGCAGCGTCGACTTAGCGGGAAGCTACAATGAGCAGTTCTTC. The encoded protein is CASSVDLAGSYNEQFF.

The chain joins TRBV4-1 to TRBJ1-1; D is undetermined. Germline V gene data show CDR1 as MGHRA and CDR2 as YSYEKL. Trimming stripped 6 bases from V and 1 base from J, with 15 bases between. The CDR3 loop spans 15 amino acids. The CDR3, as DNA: TGCGCCAGCAGACGGACCCCAATCGGGAACACTGAAGCTTTCTTT. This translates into CASRRTPIGNTEAFF.

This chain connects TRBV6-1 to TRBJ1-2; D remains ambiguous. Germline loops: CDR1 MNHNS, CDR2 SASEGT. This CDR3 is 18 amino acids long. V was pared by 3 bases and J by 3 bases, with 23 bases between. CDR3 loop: CASSERAVGPEGYYGYTF. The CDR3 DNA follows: TGTGCCAGCAGTGAGAGAGCCGTAGGGCCAGAAGGATACTATGGCTACACCTTC.

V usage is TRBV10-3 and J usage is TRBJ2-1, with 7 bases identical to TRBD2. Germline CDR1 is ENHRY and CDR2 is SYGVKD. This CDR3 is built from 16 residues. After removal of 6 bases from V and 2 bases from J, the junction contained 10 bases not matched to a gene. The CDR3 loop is CAISALAEGPYNEQFF. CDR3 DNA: TGTGCCATCAGCGCCCTAGCGGAGGGGCCCTACAATGAGCAGTTCTTC.

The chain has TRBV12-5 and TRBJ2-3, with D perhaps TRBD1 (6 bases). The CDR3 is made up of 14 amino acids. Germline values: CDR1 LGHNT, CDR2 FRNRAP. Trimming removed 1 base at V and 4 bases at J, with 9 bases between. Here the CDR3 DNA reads TGTGCTAGTGGTTTGGGAACAGGGCCAGATACGCAGTATTTT. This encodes CASGLGTGPDTQYF.

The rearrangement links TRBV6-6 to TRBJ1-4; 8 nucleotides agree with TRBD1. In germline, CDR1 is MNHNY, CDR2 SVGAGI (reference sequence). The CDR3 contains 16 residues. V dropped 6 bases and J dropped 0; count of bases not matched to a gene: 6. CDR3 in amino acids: CASRKRQGTTNEKLFF. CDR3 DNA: TGTGCCAGCAGAAAACGACAGGGGACAACTAATGAAAAACTGTTTTTT.

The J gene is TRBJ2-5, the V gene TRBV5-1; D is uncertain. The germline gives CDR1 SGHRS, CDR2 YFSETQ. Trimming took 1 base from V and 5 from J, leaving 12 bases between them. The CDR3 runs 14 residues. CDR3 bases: TGCGCCAGCAGCTTGTTTCGGCGGCGGGAGACCCAGTACTTC. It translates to CASSLFRRRETQYF.

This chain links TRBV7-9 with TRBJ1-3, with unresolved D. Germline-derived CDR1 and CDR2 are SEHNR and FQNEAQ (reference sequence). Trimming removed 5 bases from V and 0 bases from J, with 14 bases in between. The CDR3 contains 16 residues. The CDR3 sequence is CASSHGPYISGNTIYF. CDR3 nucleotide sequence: TGTGCCAGCAGCCATGGGCCCTACATCTCTGGAAACACCATATATTTT.

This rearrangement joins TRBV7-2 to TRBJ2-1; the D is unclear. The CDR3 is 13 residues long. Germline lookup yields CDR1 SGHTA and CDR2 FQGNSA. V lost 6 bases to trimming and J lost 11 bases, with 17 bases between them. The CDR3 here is CASSVTSNAKQFF. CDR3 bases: TGTGCCAGCAGTGTGACAAGCAACGCGAAGCAGTTCTTC.

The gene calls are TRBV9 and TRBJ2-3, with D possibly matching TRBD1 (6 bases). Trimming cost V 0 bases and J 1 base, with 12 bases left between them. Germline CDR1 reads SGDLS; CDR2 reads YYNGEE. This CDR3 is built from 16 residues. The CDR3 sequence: CASSVEIRGGTDTQYF. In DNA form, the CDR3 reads TGTGCCAGCAGCGTAGAGATCAGGGGAGGCACAGATACGCAGTATTTT.

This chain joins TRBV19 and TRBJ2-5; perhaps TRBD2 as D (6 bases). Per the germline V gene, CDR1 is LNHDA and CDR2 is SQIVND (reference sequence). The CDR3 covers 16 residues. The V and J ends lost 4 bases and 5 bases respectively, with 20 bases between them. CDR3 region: CASSTPRQGGGETQYF. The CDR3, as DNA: TGTGCCAGTAGTACCCCTCGTCAGGGAGGAGGGGAGACCCAGTACTTC.

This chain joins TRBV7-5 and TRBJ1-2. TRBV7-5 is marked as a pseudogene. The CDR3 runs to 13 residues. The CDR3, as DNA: TGTGTCAGAAGCTTAGTTCCTAACTATGGCTACACCTTC. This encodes CVRSLVPNYGYTF.

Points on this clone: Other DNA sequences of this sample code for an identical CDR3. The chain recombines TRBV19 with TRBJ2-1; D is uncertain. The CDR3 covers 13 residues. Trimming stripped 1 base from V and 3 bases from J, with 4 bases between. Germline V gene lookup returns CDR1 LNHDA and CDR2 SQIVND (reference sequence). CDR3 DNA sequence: TGTGCCAGTAGTATAGGAGACTACAATGAGCAGTTCTTC. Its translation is CASSIGDYNEQFF.

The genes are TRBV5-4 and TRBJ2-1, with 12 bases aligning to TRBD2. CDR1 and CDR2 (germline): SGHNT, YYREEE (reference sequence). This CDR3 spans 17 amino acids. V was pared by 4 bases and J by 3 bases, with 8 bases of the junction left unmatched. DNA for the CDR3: TGTGCCAGCAGCCCGCCTAGCGGGAGGGGGAGCTACAATGAGCAGTTCTTC. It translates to CASSPPSGRGSYNEQFF.

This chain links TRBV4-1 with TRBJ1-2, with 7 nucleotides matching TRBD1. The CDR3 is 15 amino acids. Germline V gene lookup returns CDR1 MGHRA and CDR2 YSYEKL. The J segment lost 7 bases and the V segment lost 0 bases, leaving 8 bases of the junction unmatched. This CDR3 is CASSQDGQGGGGYTF. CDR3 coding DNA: TGCGCCAGCAGCCAAGATGGTCAGGGGGGCGGTGGCTACACCTTC.

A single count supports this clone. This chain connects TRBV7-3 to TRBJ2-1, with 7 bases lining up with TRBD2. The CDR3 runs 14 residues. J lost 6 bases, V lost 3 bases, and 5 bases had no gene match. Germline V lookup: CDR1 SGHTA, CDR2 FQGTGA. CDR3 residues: CASSLRGGSNEQFF. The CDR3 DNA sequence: TGTGCCAGCAGCTTGCGCGGGGGTTCCAATGAGCAGTTCTTC.

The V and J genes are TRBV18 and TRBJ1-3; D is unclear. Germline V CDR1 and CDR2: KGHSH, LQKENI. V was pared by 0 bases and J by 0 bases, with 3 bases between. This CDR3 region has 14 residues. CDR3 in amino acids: CASSPPTSGNTIYF. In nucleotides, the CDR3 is TGTGCCAGCTCACCACCAACCTCTGGAAACACCATATATTTT.

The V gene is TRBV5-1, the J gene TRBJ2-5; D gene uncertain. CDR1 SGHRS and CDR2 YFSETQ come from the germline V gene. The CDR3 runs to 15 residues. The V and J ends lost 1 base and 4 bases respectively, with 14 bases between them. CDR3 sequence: CASSLNPAVGETQYF. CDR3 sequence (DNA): TGCGCCAGCAGCTTGAATCCGGCTGTAGGAGAGACCCAGTACTTC.